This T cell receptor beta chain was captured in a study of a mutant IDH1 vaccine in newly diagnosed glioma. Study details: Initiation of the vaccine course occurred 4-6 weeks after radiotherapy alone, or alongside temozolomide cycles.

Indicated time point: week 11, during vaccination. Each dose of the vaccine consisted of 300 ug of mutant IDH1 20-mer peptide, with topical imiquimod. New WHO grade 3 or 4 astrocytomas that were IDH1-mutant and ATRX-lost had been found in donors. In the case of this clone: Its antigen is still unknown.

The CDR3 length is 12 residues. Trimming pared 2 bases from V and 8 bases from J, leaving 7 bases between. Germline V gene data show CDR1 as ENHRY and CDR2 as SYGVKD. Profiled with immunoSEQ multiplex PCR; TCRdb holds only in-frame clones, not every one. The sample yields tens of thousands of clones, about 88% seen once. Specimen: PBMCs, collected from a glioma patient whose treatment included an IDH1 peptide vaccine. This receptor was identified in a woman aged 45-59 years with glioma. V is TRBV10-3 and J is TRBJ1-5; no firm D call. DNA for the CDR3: TGTGCCATCAGTGAGGGAGGCGAGCCCCAGCATTTT. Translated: CAISEGGEPQHF.